This section outlines one T cell receptor beta chain sequence together with its context. TCRdb fed the 5' RACE reads into MiXCR, producing one record per CDR3 protein. Here the sample spans over 50,000 distinct CDR3 sequences, roughly a quarter being singletons. The germline gives CDR1 MNHNS, CDR2 SASEGT. The ends lost 7 bases at V and 7 bases at J; junction bases unmatched: 12. The length of the CDR3 is 14 residues. Source material: tumor-infiltrating naive CD4+ T cells sorted from the breast tumor. Documented subset: naive CD4+ T cells, CD4+CD45RA+CD25-. The sequence was collected from a female donor with breast cancer. This sequence joins TRBV6-1 and TRBJ2-7; TRBD2 matches at 8 bases. CDR3 coding DNA: TGTGCCAGCAAGGGGACTCCCTCGGGGGGGGAGCAGTACTTC. Translated, it gives CASKGTPSGGEQYF.